The 10 T cell receptor beta chains below were found in one sample sequenced in a study of blood T cells in healthy people across ages. The authors ran a second PCR of about 6 to 11 cycles using a sample-barcoded 5' primer and a J-beta primer mix. TCRdb redid the calling of the 5' RACE reads with MiXCR, one entry per CDR3 protein. The top ten clones hold 7.7% of a sample with roughly 1,700,000 distinct CDR3 sequences, over 25% of them seen once. The sample taken for sequencing was blood. The origin of the receptors is a woman in her twenties or thirties in good health.

The rearrangement joins TRBV19 to TRBJ2-2; D may be TRBD2 (5 bases). This CDR3 has 15 residues. The germline V and J ends were trimmed by 9 bases and 2 bases, with 16 bases remaining between them. Germline V CDR1 and CDR2: LNHDA, SQIVND (reference sequence). The CDR3 DNA reads as TGTGCCAGCATAAGCGGTGCCATTAACACCGGGGAGCTGTTTTTT. It translates to CASISGAINTGELFF.

This clonotype has more than one count but fewer than ten. The chain employs TRBV12-3 or TRBV12-4 and TRBJ2-5; TRBD1 matches at 9 bases. The CDR3 runs 15 residues. V dropped 6 bases and J dropped 5; count of bases not matched to a gene: 10. The CDR3 DNA reads TGTGCCAGCAGACGACAGGGGGTAGACGGGGAGACCCAGTACTTC. The encoded protein is CASRRQGVDGETQYF.

The chain has TRBV14 and TRBJ2-5; D is possibly TRBD2 (6 bases). Germline-derived CDR1 and CDR2 are SGHDN and FVKESK. The CDR3 is 15 amino acids. Trimming shortened V by 3 bases and J by 5 bases, and 16 bases separated the two germline ends. For the CDR3, the DNA is TGTGCCAGCAGCCACGGAGGGATAGGGACGGAGACCCAGTACTTC. Translating it yields CASSHGGIGTETQYF.

The DNA of the CDR3 is TGTGCCAGCAGCTTAGTGGAGACGGTGAACACCGGGGAGCTGTTTTTT. Protein product: CASSLVETVNTGELFF. This rearrangement joins TRBV7-2 to TRBJ2-2; D is undetermined. Germline loops: CDR1 SGHTA, CDR2 FQGNSA. The V and J ends lost 1 base and 1 base respectively, with 10 bases between them. The CDR3 covers 16 residues. Filled out from reference TRBV7-2 and TRBJ2-2, the complete variable domain reads GAGVSQSPSNKVTEKGKDVELRCDPISGHTALYWYRQSLGQGLEFLIYFQGNSAPDKSGLPSDRFSAERTGGSVSTLTIQRTQQEDSAVYLCASSLVETVNTGELFFGEGSRLTVL.

This clonotype showed up many times. The gene calls are TRBV29-1 and TRBJ2-7; 7 bases agree with TRBD1. The junction had 3 bases not matched to a gene; V was cut back by 7 bases and J by 3 bases. In germline, CDR1 is SQVTM, CDR2 ANQGSEA. The CDR3 loop spans 11 amino acids. The CDR3 protein is CSGRQGYEQYF. CDR3 DNA: TGCAGCGGGCGACAGGGCTACGAGCAGTACTTC.

The genes are TRBV18 and TRBJ1-1, with TRBD1 matching over 9 bases. Germline V gene sequence: CDR1 KGHSH, CDR2 LQKENI. The CDR3 extends over 20 amino acids. J gave up 5 bases and V 3 bases, and 22 bases lay outside the gene matches. CDR3 nucleotide sequence: TGTGCCAGCTCACCGCTACCCGGACAGGGGCCCCGAGGTGTGGAGACTGAAGCTTTCTTT. It translates to CASSPLPGQGPRGVETEAFF.

This clonotype has at least ten counts. The chain links TRBV12-3 or TRBV12-4 to TRBJ2-5, with 8 bases that match TRBD2. The CDR3 loop spans 17 amino acids. V was pared by 3 bases and J by 4 bases, with 13 bases of the junction left unmatched. This chain's CDR3 is CASSFQLTGRVGETQYF. As DNA, the CDR3 is TGTGCCAGCAGTTTTCAGTTGACCGGGAGGGTTGGAGAGACCCAGTACTTC.

This clonotype was recorded at least ten times. The V gene is TRBV29-1, the J gene TRBJ1-2; tentatively, D is TRBD1 (5 bases). Trimming removed 7 bases at V and 4 bases at J, with 13 bases between. CDR1 and CDR2 (germline): SQVTM, ANQGSEA. This CDR3 comprises 12 residues. Here the CDR3 reads CSAHGGTYGYTF. CDR3 sequence (DNA): TGCAGCGCCCACGGTGGGACCTATGGCTACACCTTC.

Remarks on this clonotype: At one of its ends the junction is not consistent with the germline gene, which may arise from a read error. Here the CDR3 reads CASRKTADAQYF. The CDR3 region has the DNA TGTGCCAGCAGAAAGACCGCAGATGCGCAGTATTTT. The chain combines TRBV12-3 or TRBV12-4 with TRBJ2-3; D uncertain. The CDR3 is made up of 12 amino acids.

In this sample, this clonotype turned up a few times. The chain combines TRBV20-1 with TRBJ1-1, with no clear D. V lost 0 bases, J lost 3 bases, and 17 bases lay in between. Germline CDR1 DFQATT, CDR2 SNEGSKA (reference sequence). The CDR3 contains 16 residues. The CDR3 nucleotides read TGCAGTGCTAGAGATTTCCGGGGAGGGTTTGACACTGAAGCTTTCTTT. As protein: CSARDFRGGFDTEAFF.